This entry is about one TCR beta chain. What it binds is not known. This sample was taken from a study of blood T cells in healthy people across ages. General study findings and limits: Unknown donor CMV status possibly confounded expanded clonotype changes. PBMCs were not sorted, which prevented a conclusive comparison of naive versus antigen-experienced cells. Higher diversity and more naive CD4+ cells were features of long-lived donors, compared to aged donors.

Sample-barcoded 5' priming and a J-beta primer mix drove a second PCR of roughly 6 to 12 cycles. Using its own MiXCR run on the 5' RACE reads, TCRdb lists one record per CDR3 protein. The sample consists of about 940,000 distinct CDR3 sequences, about 44% of them appearing once. CDR1 SGHTA and CDR2 FQGNSA come from the germline V gene. The length of the CDR3 is 15 residues. V was cut by 5 bases and J by 3 bases, with 16 bases left in between. The sequence was collected from a man younger than 40 in good health. Specimen: blood. The genes are TRBV7-2 and TRBJ2-5, with D possibly TRBD1 on 6 matching bases. The CDR3 sequence is CASSKVQQGKETQYF. The CDR3 region has the DNA TGTGCCAGCAGCAAAGTCCAACAGGGAAAAGAGACCCAGTACTTC.